Presented here are 30 T cell receptor beta chains from one specimen sequenced in a study of CD8 T cells in ankylosing spondylitis. MiXCR, run by TCRdb on the 5' RACE reads, gives a single entry per CDR3 protein. This sample has 150,000 to 250,000 distinct CDR3 sequences, with around 13% found just once. Source material: blood, either unsorted or a sorted T cell fraction (not recorded which). These receptors were taken from a male donor with ankylosing spondylitis or in good health (not recorded which).

The chain carries TRBV4-1 and TRBJ2-1; TRBD2 matches 11 bases. The CDR3 extends over 16 amino acids. Looked up from germline, CDR1 is MGHRA and CDR2 is YSYEKL. V was clipped by 4 bases and J by 6 bases; unmatched bases: 8. The chain's CDR3 is CASSPQASGGINEQFF. The CDR3, as DNA: TGCGCCAGCAGCCCGCAGGCTAGCGGGGGGATCAATGAGCAGTTCTTC.

The chain joins TRBV25-1 to TRBJ2-5; tentative D call: TRBD2 (6 bases). The germline V and J ends were trimmed by 3 bases and 2 bases, with 13 bases remaining between them. Germline CDR1 MGHDK, CDR2 SYGVNS. This CDR3 spans 15 amino acids. CDR3 in DNA: TGTGCCAGCAGTGAGGGTTGGGACTCTCAAGAGACCCAGTACTTC. Protein: CASSEGWDSQETQYF.

This clonotype was seen many times. The chain has TRBV29-1 and TRBJ2-7; D ambiguous. The germline gives CDR1 SQVTM, CDR2 ANQGSEA. Trimming shortened V by 2 bases and J by 3 bases, and 11 bases separated the two germline ends. The CDR3 runs to 13 residues. This chain's CDR3 is CSVELTDGYEQYF. The DNA for the CDR3 is TGCAGCGTTGAACTCACGGACGGCTACGAGCAGTACTTC.

This clonotype was observed a few times. This chain connects TRBV27 to TRBJ2-7, with D maybe TRBD2 (5 bases). CDR1 and CDR2 from the germline V gene are MNHEY and SMNVEV (reference sequence). This CDR3 has 13 amino acids. With 5 bases removed from V and 1 base from J, the gap between germline ends came to 9 bases. The CDR3 reads CASSHGGSYEQYF. For the CDR3, the DNA is TGTGCCAGCAGTCACGGAGGATCCTACGAGCAGTACTTC.

A few counts support this clonotype. This chain connects TRBV4-1 to TRBJ2-7; TRBD2 matches 7 bases. The CDR3 length is 14 residues. V dropped 4 bases and J dropped 2; count of bases not matched to a gene: 5. The germline V gene encodes CDR1 MGHRA and CDR2 YSYEKL. The CDR3: CASSLTSGTYEQYF. The DNA for the CDR3 is TGCGCCAGCAGCCTCACAAGCGGGACCTACGAGCAGTACTTC.

V usage is TRBV7-9 and J usage is TRBJ2-4; D is ambiguous. Trimming left V 0 bases short and J 2 bases short, with 14 bases between. The CDR3 has 17 amino acids. From germline, CDR1 is SEHNR and CDR2 FQNEAQ (reference sequence). Here the CDR3 DNA reads TGTGCCAGCAGCTTAGCGTACGCGACCACCACCAAAAACATTCAGTACTTC. Residues: CASSLAYATTTKNIQYF.

This clonotype has only a few counts. V is TRBV11-3 and J is TRBJ2-1, with 11 bases aligning to TRBD1. The trim removed 4 bases at V and 7 bases at J, leaving 3 bases unmatched. Germline CDR1 is SGHNT and CDR2 is YENEEA. The CDR3 runs 14 residues. CDR3 amino acids: CASSSGDRGNEQFF. Here the CDR3 DNA reads TGTGCCAGCAGCTCAGGGGACAGGGGGAATGAGCAGTTCTTC.

This clonotype was seen more than once but under ten times. This chain links TRBV4-1 with TRBJ1-1; D ambiguous. The CDR3 extends over 14 amino acids. CDR1 MGHRA and CDR2 YSYEKL come from the germline V gene. V was shortened by 1 base and J by 5 bases, with 11 bases between the two germline ends. CDR3 nucleotide sequence: TGCGCCAGCAGCCAAGTTGGTCTGGGAACTGAAGCTTTCTTT. Its translation: CASSQVGLGTEAFF.

The DNA for the CDR3 is TGTGCCAGCAGCCCCACAGGGGGCCCCAACTATGGCTACACCTTC. Protein product: CASSPTGGPNYGYTF. The chain has TRBV9 and TRBJ1-2; TRBD1 agrees at 9 bases. The germline V gene has CDR1 SGDLS and CDR2 YYNGEE. J gave up 2 bases and V 4 bases, and 6 bases lay outside the gene matches. There are 15 residues in the CDR3.

The chain recombines TRBV7-9 with TRBJ2-6; possible D gene TRBD1, 6 bases. Germline assignment: CDR1 SEHNR and CDR2 FQNEAQ (reference sequence). Trimming left V 5 bases short and J 3 bases short, with 14 bases between. The CDR3 contains 16 residues. The CDR3 DNA follows: TGTGCCAGCAGCGTCCAGGGGCAGGTTGGGGCCAACGTCCTGACTTTC. The encoded protein is CASSVQGQVGANVLTF.

This clonotype has more than one count but fewer than ten. This chain connects TRBV7-9 to TRBJ2-7; perhaps D is TRBD1 or TRBD2 (5 bases each). CDR3 length: 14 amino acids. Germline CDR1 is SEHNR and CDR2 is FQNEAQ (reference sequence). The V and J ends lost 4 bases and 2 bases respectively, with 12 bases between them. The CDR3 coding sequence is TGTGCCAGCAGCTCCCCCGGGACGCCCTACGAGCAGTACTTC. It translates to CASSSPGTPYEQYF.

The rearrangement joins TRBV10-3 to TRBJ2-3; tentatively, D is TRBD2 (7 bases). Germline assignment: CDR1 ENHRY and CDR2 SYGVKD. The CDR3 is made up of 15 amino acids. Trimming removed 2 bases from V and 5 bases from J, with 14 bases in between. Here the CDR3 reads CAISERGGDGDTQYF. The CDR3 DNA follows: TGTGCCATCAGTGAGAGGGGGGGCGACGGAGATACGCAGTATTTT.

In this sample, this clonotype turned up many times. The chain joins TRBV12-3 or TRBV12-4 to TRBJ2-1, with D possibly matching TRBD2 (6 bases). The germline V and J ends were trimmed by 7 bases and 6 bases, with 10 bases remaining between them. The CDR3 consists of 12 residues. The CDR3 is CASMAGSNEQFF. CDR3 nucleotides: TGTGCCAGCATGGCGGGGAGCAATGAGCAGTTCTTC.

This clonotype turned up a few times. The genes are TRBV20-1 and TRBJ2-7; TRBD1 is a possible D gene (6 bases). With 2 bases removed from V and 4 bases from J, the gap between germline ends came to 21 bases. Germline values: CDR1 DFQATT, CDR2 SNEGSKA (reference sequence). This CDR3 contains 16 residues. CDR3 amino acids: CSARSTRGSGLYEQYF. CDR3 nucleotides: TGCAGTGCTAGATCAACCAGGGGAAGCGGTTTATACGAGCAGTACTTC.

CDR3 DNA sequence: TGCGCCAGCAGCCAAGGGACAGGGGTCGCTGAAGCTTTCTTT. Amino acid sequence: CASSQGTGVAEAFF. V and J are TRBV4-1 and TRBJ1-1; TRBD1 matches 9 bases. Trimming took 1 base from V and 6 from J; bases not matched to a gene: 3. The CDR3 is 14 amino acids. Germline loops: CDR1 MGHRA, CDR2 YSYEKL.

The chain couples TRBV15 to TRBJ1-5, with TRBD1 matching over 8 bases. J lost 0 bases, V lost 3 bases, and 7 bases had no gene match. In germline, CDR1 is LNHNV, CDR2 YYDKDF (reference sequence). This CDR3 comprises 17 residues. Written as DNA, the CDR3 is TGTGCCACCAGCAGTTCAGGGGGCAGCCATAGCAATCAGCCCCAGCATTTT. It codes for CATSSSGGSHSNQPQHF.

The chain combines TRBV4-1 with TRBJ2-2; D not certain. This CDR3 comprises 16 residues. The germline V gene has CDR1 MGHRA and CDR2 YSYEKL. Trimming shortened V by 6 bases and J by 6 bases, and 20 bases separated the two germline ends. CDR3 protein: CASSHKALRAAGELFF. DNA of the CDR3: TGCGCCAGCAGTCATAAAGCCCTGAGAGCCGCCGGGGAGCTGTTTTTT.

This clonotype showed up just a few times. The gene calls are TRBV5-5 and TRBJ2-5; 11 bases match TRBD1. CDR1 is SGHKS and CDR2 is YYEKEE in the germline V gene (reference sequence). The V gene end was trimmed by 0 bases and the J gene end by 1 base; junction bases not matched to a gene: 2. CDR3 length equals 16 residues. The chain's CDR3 is CASSLGTGGLQETQYF. CDR3 DNA sequence: TGTGCCAGCAGCTTGGGGACAGGGGGCCTCCAAGAGACCCAGTACTTC.

This clonotype came up a few times. V is TRBV12-3 or TRBV12-4 and J is TRBJ1-1; 7 nucleotides line up with TRBD1. The CDR3 is made up of 14 amino acids. V shed 2 bases, J shed 5 bases, and the junction held 5 bases outside the gene matches. The CDR3 loop is CASSLFGQETEAFF. CDR3 DNA sequence: TGTGCCAGCAGTTTATTTGGACAGGAGACTGAAGCTTTCTTT.

This clonotype turned up a few times. The chain combines TRBV10-2 with TRBJ2-7; D is perhaps TRBD1 (5 bases). There are 15 residues in the CDR3. Germline V gives CDR1 WSHSY, CDR2 SAAADI. Trimming cost V 1 base and J 3 bases, with 13 bases left between them. CDR3 DNA sequence: TGCGCCAGCAGTGAGTTGGGGCTGCCGAACTACGAGCAGTACTTC. Residues: CASSELGLPNYEQYF.

The chain carries TRBV6-1 and TRBJ2-1, with 7 bases that match TRBD1. V lost 5 bases and J lost 3; bases outside the gene matches: 10. In germline, CDR1 is MNHNS, CDR2 SASEGT. The CDR3 extends over 16 amino acids. CDR3 DNA sequence: TGTGCCAGCAGTCGACAGGGAATCGATGGCTACAATGAGCAGTTCTTC. It yields the protein CASSRQGIDGYNEQFF.

The chain couples TRBV12-3 or TRBV12-4 to TRBJ1-2; a weak D match, TRBD1 (5 bases). The CDR3 extends over 11 amino acids. V lost 4 bases and J 7 bases, leaving 7 bases between the germline ends. CDR3 bases: TGTGCCAGCAGTTCCAGGGTTGGCTACACCTTC. Amino acid sequence: CASSSRVGYTF.

This clonotype appeared many times. The chain combines TRBV29-1 with TRBJ1-1; no reliable D call. Germline assignment: CDR1 SQVTM and CDR2 ANQGSEA. V was cut by 7 bases and J by 0 bases, with 27 bases left in between. The CDR3 is 18 residues long. The CDR3 region is CSASGWQTNLIMNTEAFF. The CDR3 DNA follows: TGCAGCGCCTCGGGGTGGCAGACGAACTTAATCATGAACACTGAAGCTTTCTTT.

The sample holds a few counts of this clonotype. This chain connects TRBV4-2 to TRBJ1-2, with D possibly matching TRBD1 (5 bases). Germline-derived CDR1 and CDR2 are LGHNA and YNFKEQ. Trimming left V 1 base short and J 8 bases short, with 20 bases between. There are 16 residues in the CDR3. This CDR3 reads CASSQGSQATYEGYTF. CDR3 in DNA: TGTGCCAGCAGCCAAGGGTCACAGGCGACCTATGAAGGCTACACCTTC.

This chain links TRBV4-1 with TRBJ2-2, with D possibly matching TRBD1 (5 bases). Trimming left V 0 bases short and J 3 bases short, with 8 bases between. The germline gives CDR1 MGHRA, CDR2 YSYEKL. CDR3 length: 15 residues. CDR3 protein: CASSQEAGHTGELFF. The DNA for the CDR3 is TGCGCCAGCAGCCAAGAGGCAGGGCACACCGGGGAGCTGTTTTTT.

Ten or more counts support this clonotype. V usage is TRBV4-1 and J usage is TRBJ2-7, with D unclear. Trimming removed 1 base at V and 0 bases at J, with 7 bases between. Germline CDR1 MGHRA, CDR2 YSYEKL. CDR3 length: 14 residues. CDR3 amino acids: CASSQVPSSYEQYF. DNA for the CDR3: TGCGCCAGCAGCCAAGTCCCGAGCTCCTACGAGCAGTACTTC.

The chain recombines TRBV4-1 with TRBJ1-6, with 8 bases lining up with TRBD1. Germline-derived CDR1 and CDR2 are MGHRA and YSYEKL. The length of the CDR3 is 17 residues. Trimming took 2 bases from V and 3 from J; bases not matched to a gene: 6. CDR3 DNA: TGCGCCAGCAGCCAACGGACAGGGAATCTCTATAATTCACCCCTCCACTTT. It translates to CASSQRTGNLYNSPLHF.

The chain carries TRBV5-1 and TRBJ2-5, with a weak D call TRBD1 (5 bases). Per the germline V gene, CDR1 is SGHRS and CDR2 is YFSETQ. Between the trimmed V and J ends, which lost 0 bases and 2 bases, there was a span of 11 bases. The CDR3 loop spans 15 amino acids. DNA of the CDR3: TGCGCCAGCAGCTTGGAGGTTGCAGGGCAAGAGACCCAGTACTTC. It translates to CASSLEVAGQETQYF.

The genes are TRBV20-1 and TRBJ2-2, with D perhaps assigned TRBD1 or TRBD2 (5 bases each). The CDR3 length is 14 residues. The germline gives CDR1 DFQATT, CDR2 SNEGSKA (reference sequence). The V and J ends lost 6 bases and 1 base respectively, with 12 bases between them. CDR3 amino acids: CSATGTGNTGELFF. The CDR3 DNA follows: TGCAGTGCGACCGGGACCGGGAACACCGGGGAGCTGTTTTTT.

The chain couples TRBV19 to TRBJ2-3, with TRBD2 as a possible D gene (5 bases). Germline CDR1 reads LNHDA; CDR2 reads SQIVND (reference sequence). V lost 9 bases and J 0 bases, leaving 10 bases between the germline ends. The CDR3 contains 13 residues. CDR3 coding DNA: TGTGCCAGCTTGGAGGTTAGCACAGATACGCAGTATTTT. This translates into CASLEVSTDTQYF.